There are many counts of the clone carrying this TCR beta chain. No antigen is known for it. These data belong to a study of T-cell memory formation after mild COVID-19. Study-wide findings and caveats: CD4+ bias marked clones expanding day 15 to 37, unlike balanced contracting clones. Contracting CD8+ clones were enriched in EMRA, CD4+ mainly in CM and EM.

This CDR3 is 11 amino acids long. In germline, CDR1 is SGHRS, CDR2 YFSETQ. Trimming shortened V by 0 bases and J by 9 bases, and 7 bases separated the two germline ends. 5'RACE, which relied on constant-segment primers, yielded TCR alpha and TCR beta cDNA libraries carrying sample barcodes and UMIs. A single record per CDR3 protein comes from TCRdb applying MiXCR to the 5' RACE reads. Of 40,000 to 55,000 distinct CDR3 sequences listed, 12% are singletons. The source material was PBMCs or a T cell subset sorted from them (not recorded which). The TCR sequence derives from a man younger than 35 who had mild COVID-19 (a few samples of this study predate the infection). Cell type and time point are not known. The V gene is TRBV5-1, the J gene TRBJ2-7; D is unresolved. The CDR3 sequence: CASSLGVGQYF. As DNA, the CDR3 is TGCGCCAGCAGCTTGGGAGTTGGGCAGTACTTC.